This section outlines one T cell receptor (beta chain) sequence together with its context. What it recognizes is unknown. The data derive from a study of T cell responses to AZD1222 COVID-19 vaccine. Trimming shortened V by 5 bases and J by 1 base, and 15 bases separated the two germline ends. The CDR3 extends over 15 amino acids. Germline V gives CDR1 SGHNT, CDR2 YENEEA. Study results and limitations: Only six AZD1222 recipients tested seropositive at baseline. Across the whole spike, CD4 TCRs peaked at regions 160-218 and 743-854. White British donors predominated, females outnumbered males, and clonal diversity was possibly underestimated.

The repertoire was sequenced with immunoSEQ multiplex PCR; TCRdb's copy has only in-frame clones and lacks some. The repertoire holds over 150,000 clones, with 80% to 90% as singletons. This clonotype originated in an adult in good health. This specimen was peripheral blood, taken on day 0 of MenACWY control vaccination. This chain joins TRBV11-3 and TRBJ2-7, with D uncertain. The CDR3 bases are TGTGCCAGCAGCCAAACCACAAGAGAGTCCTACGAGCAGTACTTC. This codes for CASSQTTRESYEQYF.